The 21 T cell receptor beta chains in this list originate from one sample, sequenced in a study of CD8 T cells in Susac syndrome. With random hexamers, reverse transcription was performed on about 0.45 to 1 ug of RNA. One entry per CDR3 protein results from TCRdb running MiXCR on the immunoSEQ multiplex PCR reads. The sample has approximately 220,000 distinct CDR3 sequences, around 93% seen once; the top ten hold approximately 0.075%. Sequencing was carried out using CD4+ T cells from PBMCs. The receptor set was obtained from a human donor with multiple sclerosis.

This rearrangement joins TRBV20-1 to TRBJ2-5, with D possibly being TRBD2 (6 bases). V was trimmed by 4 bases and J by 2 bases, leaving 20 bases between them. The CDR3 has 16 residues. Germline V gene data show CDR1 as DFQATT and CDR2 as SNEGSKA (reference sequence). CDR3 bases: TGCAGTGCTACCCAGCCGCGGGACTCCCCTCAAGAGACCCAGTACTTC. Translated: CSATQPRDSPQETQYF.

This clonotype was picked up one time. This sequence joins TRBV20-1 and TRBJ2-4; the D gene could be TRBD1 or TRBD2 (6 bases each). The CDR3 runs to 13 residues. Germline V lookup: CDR1 DFQATT, CDR2 SNEGSKA (reference sequence). The V gene lost 5 bases and the J gene lost 3 bases, with 11 bases spanning the gap. In DNA, the CDR3 is TGCAGTGCTCCGGAGGGGGGCAAAAACATTCAGTACTTC. It encodes CSAPEGGKNIQYF.

The V gene is TRBV3-1, the J gene TRBJ2-1; 13 positions agree with TRBD2. Per the germline V gene, CDR1 is LGHDT and CDR2 is YNNKEL (reference sequence). V dropped 1 base and J dropped 9; count of bases not matched to a gene: 12. The CDR3 is 18 amino acids. CDR3 protein: CASSQASGLAGLGGEQFF. CDR3 in DNA: TGTGCCAGCAGCCAAGCGTCGGGACTAGCGGGGCTGGGGGGTGAGCAGTTCTTC.

The chain employs TRBV20-1 and TRBJ2-1; possible D gene TRBD2, 6 bases. V lost 7 bases to trimming and J lost 9 bases, with 13 bases between them. CDR3 length: 11 amino acids. Germline values: CDR1 DFQATT, CDR2 SNEGSKA (reference sequence). The CDR3 protein is CSVSGGGEQFF. The DNA of the CDR3 is TGCAGTGTGTCCGGGGGTGGTGAGCAGTTCTTC.

The gene calls are TRBV3-1 and TRBJ2-7; a possible D gene is TRBD2 (5 bases). The CDR3 runs 16 residues. Trimming cost V 4 bases and J 3 bases, with 19 bases left between them. CDR1 is LGHDT, CDR2 YNNKEL, per germline (reference sequence). CDR3 amino acids: CASSLQQWTELYEQYF. CDR3 coding DNA: TGTGCCAGCAGCCTGCAACAGTGGACTGAACTCTACGAGCAGTACTTC.

The J gene is TRBJ2-5, the V gene TRBV29-1; 9 positions match TRBD2. Germline V gives CDR1 SQVTM, CDR2 ANQGSEA. The length of the CDR3 is 15 residues. The junction had 9 bases not matched to a gene; V was cut back by 4 bases and J by 3 bases. The CDR3 loop is CSVGSSGGWEETQYF. The CDR3 DNA reads as TGCAGCGTTGGGAGTAGCGGGGGCTGGGAAGAGACCCAGTACTTC.

The rearrangement links TRBV9 to TRBJ2-3; 7 bases map to TRBD2. The length of the CDR3 is 14 residues. Unmatched junction bases numbered 5, after V lost 5 bases and J lost 2 bases. Germline loops: CDR1 SGDLS, CDR2 YYNGEE. CDR3 bases: TGTGCCAGCAGTGCAAGCGGGGCCACAGATACGCAGTATTTT. Encoded protein: CASSASGATDTQYF. Complete variable domain (other parts from reference TRBV9 and TRBJ2-3): DSGVTQTPKHLITATGQRVTLRCSPRSGDLSVYWYQQSLDQGLQFLIQYYNGEERAKGNILERFSAQQFPDLHSELNLSSLELGDSALYFCASSASGATDTQYFGPGTRLTVL.

The chain has TRBV23-1 and TRBJ2-7; 11 bases match TRBD2. TRBV23-1 falls under the ORF class, with uncertain function. The CDR3 sequence is 16 residues long. Trimming at V came to 6 bases and at J to 0 bases, leaving 7 bases not matched to a gene. The CDR3: CASSQTSGGYSYEQYF. The CDR3 DNA sequence: TGCGCCAGCAGCCAAACTAGCGGGGGATACTCCTACGAGCAGTACTTC.

This clonotype was counted a single time. This chain connects TRBV20-1 to TRBJ2-3, with TRBD2 matching over 7 bases. There are 12 residues in the CDR3. Trimming took 7 bases from V and 4 from J; bases not matched to a gene: 5. CDR1 is DFQATT, CDR2 SNEGSKA, per germline (reference sequence). The CDR3 coding sequence is TGCAGTGGAGTTCGGGGGGCAGATACGCAGTATTTT. Translated: CSGVRGADTQYF.

The V and J genes are TRBV3-1 and TRBJ1-2; D possibly corresponds to TRBD1 (6 bases). Germline V gives CDR1 LGHDT, CDR2 YNNKEL (reference sequence). V was pared by 4 bases and J by 2 bases, with 11 bases between. CDR3 length equals 14 residues. CDR3 amino acids: CASSRNTGNYGYTF. The CDR3 DNA reads as TGTGCCAGCAGCCGGAATACAGGGAACTATGGCTACACCTTC.

CDR3 nucleotides: TGTGCCAGCAGCCAAGATCGACCTAGCGTTGTCAATGAGCAGTTCTTC. Its protein is CASSQDRPSVVNEQFF. The chain uses TRBV3-1 and TRBJ2-1; perhaps TRBD2 as D (6 bases). Germline loops: CDR1 LGHDT, CDR2 YNNKEL (reference sequence). Trimming stripped 0 bases from V and 6 bases from J, with 15 bases between. This CDR3 spans 16 amino acids.

The rearrangement links TRBV25-1 to TRBJ2-1; TRBD1 or TRBD2 may be the D gene (5 bases each). V lost 10 bases to trimming and J lost 6 bases, with 10 bases between them. Germline CDR1 is MGHDK and CDR2 is SYGVNS. The CDR3 loop spans 11 amino acids. The CDR3 loop is CATLGVNEQFF. Written as DNA, the CDR3 is TGTGCCACCCTGGGGGTCAATGAGCAGTTCTTC.

This chain joins TRBV6-5 and TRBJ2-1, with 9 bases aligning to TRBD2. V lost 5 bases and J lost 4; bases outside the gene matches: 6. The CDR3 sequence is 15 residues long. The V gene's germline CDR1 is MNHEY and CDR2 SVGAGI. For the CDR3, the DNA is TGTGCCAGCAGTCAGCGGGGGGTGGGGTACAATGAGCAGTTCTTC. Protein: CASSQRGVGYNEQFF.

The rearrangement joins TRBV3-1 to TRBJ1-1, with D unclear. Germline lookup yields CDR1 LGHDT and CDR2 YNNKEL (reference sequence). The CDR3 is 12 amino acids. V was clipped by 4 bases and J by 8 bases, with 11 bases between them. The DNA of the CDR3 is TGTGCCAGCAGCCTCAGTGGGGAGGAAGCTTTCTTT. It codes for CASSLSGEEAFF.

The rearrangement joins TRBV2 to TRBJ2-5, with 7 nucleotides matching TRBD1. V shed 8 bases, J shed 2 bases, and the junction held 11 bases outside the gene matches. The CDR3 runs 15 residues. The germline V gene encodes CDR1 SNHLY and CDR2 FYNNEI. CDR3 DNA: TGTGCCAGCCTCGTGGACAGGTGGGGTCAAGAGACCCAGTACTTC. It is translated as CASLVDRWGQETQYF.

The chain uses TRBV12-3 or TRBV12-4 and TRBJ2-1; TRBD2 is a possible D gene (5 bases). CDR3 length: 13 amino acids. Trimming took 5 bases from V and 3 from J, leaving 8 bases between them. CDR3 residues: CASSQDFYNEQFF. The CDR3 DNA reads TGTGCCAGCAGTCAGGACTTCTACAATGAGCAGTTCTTC.

The V gene is TRBV29-1, the J gene TRBJ2-1, with TRBD1 as a possible D gene (6 bases). V was shortened by 2 bases and J by 6 bases, with 11 bases between the two germline ends. The CDR3 totals 13 residues. Germline lookup yields CDR1 SQVTM and CDR2 ANQGSEA. The CDR3 protein is CSVEHPRGNEQFF. CDR3 in DNA: TGCAGCGTTGAACACCCCAGGGGCAATGAGCAGTTCTTC.

The gene calls are TRBV30 and TRBJ2-1; TRBD1 is a possible D gene (6 bases). Looked up from germline, CDR1 is GTSNPN and CDR2 is SVGIG (reference sequence). The CDR3 covers 13 residues. V lost 1 base and J 5 bases, leaving 9 bases between the germline ends. The CDR3 bases are TGTGCCTGGAGTGCGAACAGGGACAATGAGCAGTTCTTC. Translating it yields CAWSANRDNEQFF.

The V gene is TRBV20-1, the J gene TRBJ2-1; 10 nucleotides agree with TRBD2. The CDR3 sequence is 14 residues long. The germline CDR1 and CDR2 sequences are DFQATT and SNEGSKA (reference sequence). Trimming removed 2 bases from V and 2 bases from J; junction bases left unmatched: 0. The CDR3 here is CSARLAGAYNEQFF. The CDR3 DNA reads as TGCAGTGCTAGACTAGCGGGGGCCTACAATGAGCAGTTCTTC.

CDR3 region: CASKNPGTGTSYEQYF. CDR3 bases: TGTGCCAGCAAAAACCCCGGGACAGGGACGTCCTACGAGCAGTACTTC. J is TRBJ2-7 and V is TRBV6-2 or TRBV6-3, with TRBD1 matching over 9 bases. Looked up from germline, CDR1 is MNHEY and CDR2 is SVGEGT. CDR3 size: 16 residues. The V segment lost 7 bases and the J segment 1 base; nucleotides outside the gene matches: 11.

The CDR3 nucleotides are TGTGCCAGCAGCCAAGGGCCCGGGACAGGGCAAAACGAGCAGTACGTC. It specifies CASSQGPGTGQNEQYV. This chain uses TRBV14 with TRBJ2-7, with 9 positions matching TRBD1. Trimming cost V 1 base and J 5 bases; bases outside gene matches: 9. This CDR3 region has 16 residues. From germline, CDR1 is SGHDN and CDR2 FVKESK.